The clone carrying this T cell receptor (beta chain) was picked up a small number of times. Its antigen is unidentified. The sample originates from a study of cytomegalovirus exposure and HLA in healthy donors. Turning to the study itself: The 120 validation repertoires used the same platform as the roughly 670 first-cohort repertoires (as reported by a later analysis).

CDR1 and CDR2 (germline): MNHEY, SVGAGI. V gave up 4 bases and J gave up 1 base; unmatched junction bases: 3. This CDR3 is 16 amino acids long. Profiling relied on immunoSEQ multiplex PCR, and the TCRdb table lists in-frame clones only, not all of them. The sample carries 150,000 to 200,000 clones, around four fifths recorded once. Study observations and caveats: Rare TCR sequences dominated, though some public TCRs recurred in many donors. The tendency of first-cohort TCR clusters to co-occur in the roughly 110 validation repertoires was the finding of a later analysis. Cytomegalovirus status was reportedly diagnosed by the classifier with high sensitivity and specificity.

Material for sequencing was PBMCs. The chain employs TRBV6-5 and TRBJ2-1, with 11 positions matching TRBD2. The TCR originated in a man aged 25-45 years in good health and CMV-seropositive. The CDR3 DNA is TGTGCCAGCAGTTCCCGACTAGCGGGATCCTACAATGAGCAGTTCTTC. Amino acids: CASSSRLAGSYNEQFF.